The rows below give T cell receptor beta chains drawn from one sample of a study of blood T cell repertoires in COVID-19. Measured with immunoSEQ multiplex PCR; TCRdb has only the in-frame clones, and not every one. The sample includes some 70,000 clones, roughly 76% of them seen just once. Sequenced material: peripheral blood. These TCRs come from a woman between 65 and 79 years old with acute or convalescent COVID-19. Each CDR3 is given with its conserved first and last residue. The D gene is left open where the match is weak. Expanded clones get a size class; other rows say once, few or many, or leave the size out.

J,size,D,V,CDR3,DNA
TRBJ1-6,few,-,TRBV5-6,CASSLQGPNSPLHF,TGTGCCAGCAGCTTGCAGGGTCCTAATTCACCCCTCCACTTT
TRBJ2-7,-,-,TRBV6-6,CASSYSGGSYEQYF,TGTGCCAGCAGTTACTCGGGGGGCTCCTACGAGCAGTACTTC
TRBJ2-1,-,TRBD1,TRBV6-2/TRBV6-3,CASSQDRAAQFF,TGTGCCAGCAGTCAGGACAGGGCGGCGCAGTTCTTC
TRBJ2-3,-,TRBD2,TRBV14,CASSHLGLAVTDTQYF,TGTGCCAGCAGCCATCTAGGACTAGCGGTCACAGATACGCAGTATTTT
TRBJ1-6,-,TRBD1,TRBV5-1,CASSLTGSDSPLHF,TGCGCCAGCAGCCTGACAGGGTCGGATTCACCCCTCCACTTT
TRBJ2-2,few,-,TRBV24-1,CATKSAGELFF,TGTGCCACCAAATCGGCCGGGGAGCTGTTTTTT
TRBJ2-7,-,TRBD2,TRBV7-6,CASSGGGGVDDYEQYF,TGTGCCAGCAGCGGGGGCGGGGGGGTCGACGACTACGAGCAGTACTTC
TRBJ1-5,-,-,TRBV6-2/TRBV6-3,CASSYPGQYQPQHF,TGTGCCAGCAGTTACCCCGGACAGTATCAGCCCCAGCATTTT
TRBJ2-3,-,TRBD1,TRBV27,CASSFRQGVNTQYF,TGTGCCAGCAGTTTTAGACAGGGGGTTAATACGCAGTATTTT
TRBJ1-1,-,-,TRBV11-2,CASSLDRAGLSTEAFF,TGTGCCAGCAGCTTAGATCGGGCAGGGTTGTCCACTGAAGCTTTCTTT
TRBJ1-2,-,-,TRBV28,CASRVMGGGYGYTF,TGTGCCAGCAGAGTTATGGGCGGAGGCTATGGCTACACCTTC
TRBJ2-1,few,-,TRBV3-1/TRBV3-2,CASSRGNEQFF,TGTGCCAGCAGCCGAGGGAATGAGCAGTTCTTC
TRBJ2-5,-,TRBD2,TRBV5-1,CASRNLAGGEETQYF,TGCGCCAGCAGGAACTTAGCGGGAGGAGAAGAGACCCAGTACTTC
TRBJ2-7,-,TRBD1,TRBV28,CASLDRGPYEQYF,TGTGCCAGTCTCGACAGGGGGCCCTACGAGCAGTACTTC
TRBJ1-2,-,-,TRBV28,CASTTIAGGYTF,TGTGCCAGCACCACCATAGCGGGTGGCTACACCTTC
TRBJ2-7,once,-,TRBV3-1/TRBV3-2,CASSRGRAGLVYEQYF,TGTGCCAGCAGCCGAGGTCGGGCAGGGCTTGTCTACGAGCAGTACTTC
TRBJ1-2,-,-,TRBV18,CASSPPAGGGYTF,TGTGCCAGCTCACCACCGGCCGGGGGAGGCTACACCTTC
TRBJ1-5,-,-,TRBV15,CATSRGGGSNQPQHF,TGTGCCACCAGCAGAGGGGGGGGTAGCAATCAGCCCCAGCATTTT
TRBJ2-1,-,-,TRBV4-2,CASSQNPTALDEQFF,TGTGCCAGCAGCCAAAACCCGACTGCGCTCGATGAGCAGTTCTTC
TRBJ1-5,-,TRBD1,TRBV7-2,CASSLRTGVGNQPQHF,TGTGCCAGCAGCTTAAGGACAGGGGTAGGCAATCAGCCCCAGCATTTT
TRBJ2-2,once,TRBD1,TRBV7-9,CASSSLGQPNTGELFF,TGTGCCAGCAGCTCACTGGGACAGCCGAACACCGGGGAGCTGTTTTTT
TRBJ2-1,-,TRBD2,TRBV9,CASSVGTGLVGSNEQFF,TGTGCCAGCAGCGTAGGGACCGGACTAGTGGGATCCAATGAGCAGTTCTTC
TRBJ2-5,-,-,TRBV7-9,CASSLDGLASQETQYF,TGTGCCAGCAGCTTAGATGGGCTAGCAAGTCAAGAGACCCAGTACTTC
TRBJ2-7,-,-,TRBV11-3,CASSLGRSNRISF,TGTGCCAGCAGCTTAGGGCGGTCAAACCGCATTTCCTTC
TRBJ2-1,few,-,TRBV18,CASSPTDSHNEQFF,TGTGCCAGCTCACCGACCGACAGCCACAATGAGCAGTTCTTC
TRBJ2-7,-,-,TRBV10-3,CAISEGRETGEQYF,TGTGCCATCAGTGAAGGCAGGGAAACGGGCGAGCAGTACTTC
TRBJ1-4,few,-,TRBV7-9,CASSPLGRRAGEKLFF,TGTGCCAGCAGCCCCTTAGGACGGAGGGCCGGCGAAAAACTGTTTTTT
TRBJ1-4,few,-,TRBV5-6,CASSRQEREKLFF,TGTGCCAGCAGCCGACAGGAACGGGAAAAACTGTTTTTT
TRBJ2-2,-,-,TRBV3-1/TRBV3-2,CASSRSGAGELFF,TGTGCCAGCAGCCGATCCGGGGCCGGGGAGCTGTTTTTT
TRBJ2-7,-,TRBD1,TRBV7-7,CASSLSVGGQAVGEQYF,TGTGCCAGCAGCTTATCGGTCGGGGGACAGGCGGTTGGCGAGCAGTACTTC
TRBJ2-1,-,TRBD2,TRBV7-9,CASSDPGLAPRYNEQFF,TGTGCCAGCAGCGACCCGGGACTAGCTCCCCGTTACAATGAGCAGTTCTTC
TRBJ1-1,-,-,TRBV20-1,CSVRIIKAFF,TGCAGTGTGCGGATTATTAAAGCTTTCTTT
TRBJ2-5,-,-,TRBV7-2,CASSFQAQETQYF,TGTGCCAGCAGCTTTCAAGCACAAGAGACCCAGTACTTC
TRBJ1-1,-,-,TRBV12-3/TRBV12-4,CASSSFLDEVF,TGTGCCAGCAGTTCCTTCCTTGACGAGGTCTTT
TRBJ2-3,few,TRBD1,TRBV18,CASSSGTEKQYF,TGTGCCAGCTCAAGTGGGACAGAGAAGCAGTATTTT
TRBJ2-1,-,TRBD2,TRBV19,CASSTAGGHREQFF,TGTGCCAGTAGTACGGCGGGAGGGCACCGTGAGCAGTTCTTC
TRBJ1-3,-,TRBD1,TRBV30,CAWKEQGWTGRNTIYF,TGTGCCTGGAAAGAACAGGGTTGGACAGGGCGCAACACCATATATTTT
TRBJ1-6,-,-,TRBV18,CASSTGTPYSYNSPLHF,TGTGCCAGCTCGACCGGGACTCCCTACTCCTATAATTCACCCCTCCACTTT
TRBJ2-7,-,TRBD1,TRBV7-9,CASSSHIGTGGGYEQYF,TGTGCCAGCAGCAGTCACATCGGGACAGGGGGTGGTTACGAGCAGTACTTC
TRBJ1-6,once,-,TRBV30,CAWSGNRVGPLHF,TGTGCCTGGAGTGGAAACAGGGTAGGGCCCCTCCACTTT
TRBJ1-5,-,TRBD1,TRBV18,CASSPLHGTGDQPQHF,TGTGCCAGCTCACCACTACACGGGACAGGGGATCAGCCCCAGCATTTT